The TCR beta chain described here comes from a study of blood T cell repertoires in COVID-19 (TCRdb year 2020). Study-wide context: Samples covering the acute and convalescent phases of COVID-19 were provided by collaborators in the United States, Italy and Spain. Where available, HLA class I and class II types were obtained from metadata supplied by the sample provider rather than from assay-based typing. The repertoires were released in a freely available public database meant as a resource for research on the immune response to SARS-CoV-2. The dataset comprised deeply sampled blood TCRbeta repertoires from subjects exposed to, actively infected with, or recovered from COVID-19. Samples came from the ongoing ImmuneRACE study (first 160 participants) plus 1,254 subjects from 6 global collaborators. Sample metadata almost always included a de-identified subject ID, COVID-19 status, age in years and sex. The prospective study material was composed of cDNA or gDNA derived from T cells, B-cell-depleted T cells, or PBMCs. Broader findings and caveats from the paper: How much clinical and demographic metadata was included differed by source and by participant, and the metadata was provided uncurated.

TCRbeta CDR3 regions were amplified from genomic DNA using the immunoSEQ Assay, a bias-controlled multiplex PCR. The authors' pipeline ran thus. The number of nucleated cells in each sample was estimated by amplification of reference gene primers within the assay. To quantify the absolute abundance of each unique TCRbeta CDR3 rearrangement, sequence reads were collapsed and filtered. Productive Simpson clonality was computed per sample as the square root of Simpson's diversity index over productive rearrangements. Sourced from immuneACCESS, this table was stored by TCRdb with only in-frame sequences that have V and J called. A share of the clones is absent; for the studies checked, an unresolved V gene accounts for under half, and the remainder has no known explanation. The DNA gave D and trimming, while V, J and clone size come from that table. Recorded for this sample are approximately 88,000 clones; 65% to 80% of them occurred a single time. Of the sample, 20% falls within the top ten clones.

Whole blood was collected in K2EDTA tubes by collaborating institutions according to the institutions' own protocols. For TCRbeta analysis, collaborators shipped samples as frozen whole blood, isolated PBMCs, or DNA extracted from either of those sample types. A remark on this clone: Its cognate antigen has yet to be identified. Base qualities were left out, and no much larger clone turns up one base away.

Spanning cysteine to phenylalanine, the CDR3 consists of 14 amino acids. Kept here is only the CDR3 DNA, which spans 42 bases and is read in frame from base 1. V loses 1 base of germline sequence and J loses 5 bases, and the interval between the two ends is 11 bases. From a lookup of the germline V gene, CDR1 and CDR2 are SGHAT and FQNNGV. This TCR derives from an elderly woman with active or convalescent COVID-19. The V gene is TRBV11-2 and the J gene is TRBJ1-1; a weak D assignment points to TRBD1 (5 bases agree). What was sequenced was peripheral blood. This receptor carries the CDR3 CASSLVQGWTEAFF. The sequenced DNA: TGTGCCAGCAGCTTAGTGCAGGGCTGGACTGAAGCTTTCTTT. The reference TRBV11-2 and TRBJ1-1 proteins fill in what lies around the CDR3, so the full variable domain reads EAGVAQSPRYKIIEKRQSVAFWCNPISGHATLYWYQQILGQGPKLLIQFQNNGVVDDSQLPKDRFSAERLKGVDSTLKIQPAKLEDSAVYLCASSLVQGWTEAFFGQGTRLTVV.